The 13 T cell receptor beta chains reported below all come from one sample, sequenced in a study of PD-L1 blockade in urothelial cancer. TCRdb keeps only in-frame clones here, not all; method: immunoSEQ multiplex PCR. The data contain around 100,000 clones, approximately 85% of them seen just once; the ten biggest clones take up 2.4%. Source: PBMCs, taken around atezolizumab (anti-PD-L1) treatment. The receptors derive from a man aged 45 to 65 with urothelial cancer.

A few counts support this clone. The chain combines TRBV30 with TRBJ2-7, with D possibly TRBD1 on 5 matching bases. The germline V gene encodes CDR1 GTSNPN and CDR2 SVGIG (reference sequence). The CDR3 is 14 residues long. Trimming took 8 bases from V and 0 from J, leaving 17 bases between them. CDR3 bases: TGTGCCGGGCGCCTCAGGGATAGCTCCTACGAGCAGTACTTC. It yields the protein CAGRLRDSSYEQYF.

There are many counts of this clone. V usage is TRBV7-9 and J usage is TRBJ2-4; D is possibly TRBD1 (5 bases). The CDR3 totals 16 residues. Germline V gives CDR1 SEHNR, CDR2 FQNEAQ (reference sequence). Trimming pared 1 base from V and 0 bases from J, leaving 10 bases between. In DNA form, the CDR3 reads TGTGCCAGCAGCTTAGGACAGCATCTAGCCAAAAACATTCAGTACTTC. Encoded protein: CASSLGQHLAKNIQYF.

This chain links TRBV28 with TRBJ1-4; 9 bases line up with TRBD1. The CDR3 is 14 amino acids. Trimming cost V 5 bases and J 5 bases; bases outside gene matches: 3. Germline V CDR1 and CDR2: MDHEN, SYDVKM. The CDR3 DNA is TGTGCCAGCAGTCCCGGGACAGGGAATGAAAAACTGTTTTTT. It yields the protein CASSPGTGNEKLFF.

The rearrangement links TRBV7-9 to TRBJ2-4, with TRBD1 as a possible D gene (6 bases). Germline values: CDR1 SEHNR, CDR2 FQNEAQ (reference sequence). V lost 3 bases and J lost 5, with 11 bases in between. The CDR3 has 14 amino acids. The CDR3 DNA follows: TGTGCCAGCAGCTTGAGGGACACCCAAAACATTCAGTACTTC. It specifies CASSLRDTQNIQYF.

The V and J genes are TRBV7-9 and TRBJ1-2, with 9 bases lining up with TRBD1. Looked up from germline, CDR1 is SEHNR and CDR2 is FQNEAQ (reference sequence). V shed 4 bases, J shed 6 bases, and the junction held 12 bases outside the gene matches. The CDR3 is 16 residues long. The DNA of the CDR3 is TGTGCCAGCAGCTCTGACACAGGGGGCTGGGGTAATGGCTACACCTTC. Its translation is CASSSDTGGWGNGYTF.

The chain uses TRBV7-9 and TRBJ1-1; 9 bases fit TRBD1. With 5 bases clipped from V and 7 bases from J, the junction kept 8 bases outside the gene matches. CDR1 is SEHNR and CDR2 is FQNEAQ in the germline V gene (reference sequence). The CDR3 is 14 residues long. The CDR3 loop reads CASSTRSGQGEAFF. CDR3 coding DNA: TGTGCCAGCAGCACGCGCTCGGGACAGGGTGAAGCTTTCTTT.

This sequence joins TRBV30 and TRBJ2-5; 8 bases match TRBD1. V lost 3 bases to trimming and J lost 5 bases; unmatched junction nucleotides: 17. Germline lookup yields CDR1 GTSNPN and CDR2 SVGIG (reference sequence). CDR3 length: 17 amino acids. As DNA, the CDR3 is TGTGCCTGGAGGACAGGGGTCGTAGTTTTAGGGTCGGAGACCCAGTACTTC. Its protein is CAWRTGVVVLGSETQYF.

This clone was counted a single time. The J gene is TRBJ1-3, the V gene TRBV30; D gene uncertain. Deletions cut 3 bases from V and 4 bases from J, with 10 bases between. Looked up from germline, CDR1 is GTSNPN and CDR2 is SVGIG (reference sequence). The CDR3 contains 13 residues. DNA of the CDR3: TGTGCCTGGAGGACCTCCGGGGGAAACACCATATATTTT. It specifies CAWRTSGGNTIYF.

V is TRBV19 and J is TRBJ1-6; D is undetermined. Trimming left V 3 bases short and J 8 bases short, with 5 bases between. The CDR3 is 12 amino acids. The germline gives CDR1 LNHDA, CDR2 SQIVND (reference sequence). The CDR3 bases are TGTGCCAGTAGTATTCGGGATTCACCCCTCCACTTT. Translating gives CASSIRDSPLHF.

This rearrangement joins TRBV7-2 to TRBJ2-7; maybe TRBD1 (6 bases). Germline CDR1 is SGHTA and CDR2 is FQGNSA. V lost 4 bases and J lost 0, with 13 bases in between. The CDR3 loop spans 15 amino acids. The CDR3 here is CASSYRQVSSYEQYF. Here the CDR3 DNA reads TGTGCCAGCAGCTACCGACAGGTGAGCTCCTACGAGCAGTACTTC.

Written as DNA, the CDR3 is TGTGCCAGCGGGGCGGAGTCTGGCTACACCTTC. Translation: CASGAESGYTF. The gene calls are TRBV2 and TRBJ1-2; tentative D call: TRBD1 (5 bases). Germline V lookup: CDR1 SNHLY, CDR2 FYNNEI. The CDR3 totals 11 residues. With 8 bases removed from V and 7 bases from J, the gap between germline ends came to 11 bases.

The V call is TRBV7-8, the J call TRBJ1-6; the match to TRBD1 covers 8 bases. Per germline, CDR1 SGHVS and CDR2 FQNEAQ. The CDR3 consists of 17 residues. The J segment lost 7 bases and the V segment lost 1 base, leaving 9 bases of the junction unmatched. DNA for the CDR3: TGTGCCAGCAGCTTAGTTGTCGGCGGGACAGGAAATTCACCCCTCCACTTT. Protein sequence: CASSLVVGGTGNSPLHF.

The rearrangement joins TRBV7-9 to TRBJ2-1; D unresolved. The CDR3 has 12 residues. V shed 3 bases and J shed 3 bases, with 3 bases lying between them. Germline loops: CDR1 SEHNR, CDR2 FQNEAQ (reference sequence). The CDR3 DNA reads TGTGCCAGCAGCTTTCGCTACAATGAGCAGTTCTTC. Its protein is CASSFRYNEQFF. The full variable domain, its missing parts supplied by reference TRBV7-9 and TRBJ2-1, is DTGVSQNPRHKITKRGQNVTFRCDPISEHNRLYWYRQTLGQGPEFLTYFQNEAQLEKSRLLSDRFSAERPKGSFSTLEIQRTEQGDSAMYLCASSFRYNEQFFGPGTRLTVL.